Listed below are T cell receptor beta chains from one sample, sequenced in a study of vaccination and CD4 T cells after COVID-19. Each CDR3 protein is one row after TCRdb ran MiXCR on the PCR reads. The table shows about 5,000 distinct CDR3 sequences, with about 71% occurring only once. The antigens for these receptors are not known. The sequenced material came from CD4+ T cells from blood, cultured in vitro. The receptors stem from a human donor who had recovered from COVID-19. The CDR3 runs from the conserved cysteine through the conserved F or W. The D gene is left open where the match is weak. Only some rows state a clone size, as once, few, many or a class for expanded clones.

abundance	v_gene	j_gene	d_gene	CDR3nt	CDR3aa
-	TRBV6-2/TRBV6-3	TRBJ1-1	-	TGTGCCAGCAGTTACTCGACGGGGGCAGTCGGTGAAGCTTTCTTT	CASSYSTGAVGEAFF
-	TRBV28	TRBJ2-4	TRBD1	TGTGCCAGCAAGATCCGGGACAGGGGTTTCATTCAGTACTTC	CASKIRDRGFIQYF
-	TRBV19	TRBJ1-6	-	TGTGCCAGTACCTCCTCACCTGAGGGGGGCACACCCCTCCACTTT	CASTSSPEGGTPLHF
once	TRBV6-1	TRBJ1-6	TRBD1	TGTGCCAGCAGTAATGAAGGGACAGGGGTTTCACCCCTCCACTTT	CASSNEGTGVSPLHF
-	TRBV7-2	TRBJ1-1	-	TGTGCCAGCAGCTTAGGGGGTTGGGGAGCTTTCTTT	CASSLGGWGAFF
-	TRBV7-9	TRBJ2-6	-	TGTGCCAGCAGCTTCCAAGCCCGGAGGATCTCTGGGGCCAACGTCCTGACTTTC	CASSFQARRISGANVLTF
-	TRBV15	TRBJ1-2	-	TGTGCCACCAGCAGACCCGGGATTAACTATGGCTACACCTTC	CATSRPGINYGYTF
once	TRBV10-3	TRBJ2-1	TRBD1	TGTGCCATCAGTGGTATTACAGGGGCTAACTACAATGAGCAGTTCTTC	CAISGITGANYNEQFF
few	TRBV20-1	TRBJ1-2	-	TGCAGTCCGACCCCGACAGGACCCTATGGCTACACCTTC	CSPTPTGPYGYTF
-	TRBV30	TRBJ1-2	-	TGTGCCTGGAGTGTACACTCTCGAACTGGGGGCTACACCTTC	CAWSVHSRTGGYTF
-	TRBV19	TRBJ2-3	-	TGTGCCAGTAGTATAGGCCTTGACACAGATACGCAGTATTTT	CASSIGLDTDTQYF
medium-sized	TRBV2	TRBJ2-3	-	TGTGCCAGCAGGAACAGGGATAAGTGGGCAGATACGCAGTATTTT	CASRNRDKWADTQYF
-	TRBV11-3	TRBJ1-2	-	TGTGCCAGCAGCTTAGACGGCTATGGCTACACCTTC	CASSLDGYGYTF
-	TRBV29-1	TRBJ1-2	TRBD1	TGCAGCGTTGAGAACCTGGCGACAGGGAACTATGGCTACACCTTC	CSVENLATGNYGYTF
-	TRBV20-1	TRBJ2-5	-	TGCAGTGCCGCCTTTGGGGGGCAGGAGACCCAGTACTTC	CSAAFGGQETQYF
-	TRBV10-3	TRBJ1-5	-	TGTGCCATCAAGGCGGCTTATAGCAATCAGCCCCAGCATTTT	CAIKAAYSNQPQHF
-	TRBV10-1	TRBJ2-2	-	TGCGCCAGCAGAGACACCTACACCGGGGAGCTGTTTTTT	CASRDTYTGELFF
-	TRBV28	TRBJ1-1	-	TGTGCCAGCAGACTCCAGGGAACGGAAGCTTTCTTT	CASRLQGTEAFF
-	TRBV2	TRBJ1-1	-	TGTGCCAGCATGCCCCAGGAGATCAGGCCTTTCTTT	CASMPQEIRPFF
few	TRBV27	TRBJ2-1	-	TGTGCCAGCAGCCCCTTTCGGGGCTCCTACAATGAGCAGTTCTTC	CASSPFRGSYNEQFF
-	TRBV14	TRBJ1-1	-	TGTGCCAGCAGCCAAGTCCCATGGACTGGGAGTATGAACACTGAAGCTTTCTTT	CASSQVPWTGSMNTEAFF
few	TRBV20-1	TRBJ1-5	-	TGCAGTGCTAGAGATCCCGCAGGGAAGAGTCAGCCCCAGCATTTT	CSARDPAGKSQPQHF
-	TRBV6-5	TRBJ1-2	-	TGTGCCAGCAGTTACTTCGGGCGGGAGGACGGCTACACCTTC	CASSYFGREDGYTF
-	TRBV20-1	TRBJ1-6	TRBD1	TGCAGTGCGGAAACAGGGGTAGGTTCACCCCTCCACTTT	CSAETGVGSPLHF
few	TRBV28	TRBJ2-7	-	TGTGCCAGCAGGGGGACTGTCCGGGAGCAGTACTTC	CASRGTVREQYF
-	TRBV7-2	TRBJ2-7	-	TGTGCCAGCAGCCCGGGACGCTCCTACGAGCAGTACTTC	CASSPGRSYEQYF
-	TRBV6-1	TRBJ2-2	TRBD1	TGTGCCAGCAGTCCGTTTACAGGGGACCGCAAAAACGGGGAGCTGTTTTTT	CASSPFTGDRKNGELFF
-	TRBV6-1	TRBJ1-5	-	TGTGCCAGCAGTGGCAGGACAGACGATTATAGCAATCAGCCCCAGCATTTT	CASSGRTDDYSNQPQHF
-	TRBV20-1	TRBJ1-1	-	TGCAGTGCTAGAGATGGGGGGGTTGGACACAAGAACACTGAAGCTTTCTTT	CSARDGGVGHKNTEAFF
-	TRBV10-3	TRBJ2-5	-	TGTGCCATCAGTGAAAGGGATGTGCGAAGTTCCCTGGAGACCCAGTACTTC	CAISERDVRSSLETQYF
-	TRBV28	TRBJ1-2	-	TGTGCCAGCAGTTCCCCATATGGCTACACCTTC	CASSSPYGYTF
-	TRBV9	TRBJ1-1	-	TGTGTCAGCAGCGTAGAGGTGAACACTGAAGCTTTCTTT	CVSSVEVNTEAFF
-	TRBV20-1	TRBJ1-5	-	TGCAGTGCTAGATCAAAGGGCCAGCCCCAGCATTTT	CSARSKGQPQHF
-	TRBV20-1	TRBJ1-4	TRBD1	TGCAGTGCTACGGGACAGGGGGATGAAAAACTGTTTTTT	CSATGQGDEKLFF
large	TRBV7-8	TRBJ2-7	TRBD2	TGTGCCAGCAGCTTAGTGACGGGAGGGCCAGTGGACGAGCAGTACTTC	CASSLVTGGPVDEQYF
-	TRBV6-1	TRBJ2-3	TRBD2	TGTGCCAGCAGTCCTAGCGGGGGGTTCACAGATACGCAGTATTTT	CASSPSGGFTDTQYF
-	TRBV25-1	TRBJ1-6	-	TGTGCCAGCAGTGAACTCCAGAATTCACCCCTCCACTTT	CASSELQNSPLHF
-	TRBV7-3	TRBJ2-2	TRBD2	TGTGCCAGCAGCTTAACGGAGCGGGGCGGGGAGCTGTTTTTT	CASSLTERGGELFF
-	TRBV6-5	TRBJ1-1	-	TGTGCCAGCAGTTACAGGGCAGGGGAAGACGCTGAAGCTTTCTTT	CASSYRAGEDAEAFF
-	TRBV15	TRBJ1-1	-	TGTGCCACCAGCTTCGGGGGGGCGAACACTGAAGCTTTCTTT	CATSFGGANTEAFF
-	TRBV11-2	TRBJ2-7	TRBD1	TGTGCCAGCAGCCTCGGGACAGGGAGACACGAGCAGTACTTC	CASSLGTGRHEQYF
few	TRBV6-4	TRBJ2-2	TRBD2	TGTGCCAGCAGTTCTAGCGGCCCTCCGAACACCGGGGAGCTGTTTTTT	CASSSSGPPNTGELFF
-	TRBV28	TRBJ2-3	-	TGTGCCAGCAAAAATCCGGGACAAGTAGTTTGGGATACGCAGTATTTT	CASKNPGQVVWDTQYF
-	TRBV6-2/TRBV6-3	TRBJ1-6	TRBD1	TGTGCCAGCAGCACGCTACAGGGGGCGAATTCACCCCTCCACTTT	CASSTLQGANSPLHF
-	TRBV7-9	TRBJ2-1	-	TGTGCCAGCAGCTTAACAGGGTCAATATCTGAGCAGTTCTTC	CASSLTGSISEQFF
-	TRBV6-5	TRBJ2-3	-	TGTGCCAGCAGTTACGGGGGGTCACTTAGGCAGTATTTT	CASSYGGSLRQYF
-	TRBV20-1	TRBJ1-2	-	TGCAGTGCTAATCTTGTAGGGCTCAACTATGGCTACACCTTC	CSANLVGLNYGYTF
-	TRBV19	TRBJ1-2	-	TGTGCCAGTACCTCTGGGGCCGGATTTAACTATGGCTACACCTTC	CASTSGAGFNYGYTF
-	TRBV6-1	TRBJ2-2	TRBD1	TGTGCCAGCAGACAGGGGACGAACACCGGGGAGCTGTTTTTT	CASRQGTNTGELFF
-	TRBV20-1	TRBJ1-1	-	TGCAGTGCTAGAGCTTCCGCCGGAGGGGACACTGAAGCTTTCTTT	CSARASAGGDTEAFF
-	TRBV2	TRBJ2-7	-	TGTGCCACTTCCCGGGACTTACTCTACGAGCAGTACTTC	CATSRDLLYEQYF